The 30 T cell receptor beta chains presented below share a single source sample, sequenced in a study of cytomegalovirus exposure and HLA in healthy donors. The PCR ran on 60 Vbeta and 13 Jbeta primers. The assay was immunoSEQ multiplex PCR, and TCRdb's table has in-frame clones only and misses some. The table records 150,000 to 200,000 clones, over 75% of them present only once. Source material: PBMCs. These receptors originate from a woman in her 50s in good health and CMV-seronegative.

The chain uses TRBV10-2 and TRBJ1-4; D not certain. V was cut by 1 base and J by 0 bases, with 6 bases left in between. The CDR3 runs to 15 residues. Germline CDR1 reads WSHSY; CDR2 reads SAAADI. CDR3 loop: CASSEWRATNEKLFF. The CDR3 DNA follows: TGCGCCAGCAGTGAGTGGAGGGCAACTAATGAAAAACTGTTTTTT.

This chain uses TRBV6-5 with TRBJ2-1; perhaps TRBD2 as D (6 bases). V was trimmed by 0 bases and J by 8 bases, leaving 11 bases between them. This CDR3 spans 14 amino acids. Per the germline V gene, CDR1 is MNHEY and CDR2 is SVGAGI. In DNA form, the CDR3 reads TGTGCCAGCAGTTACTCGAGGAGGAGGGATGAGCAGTTCTTC. The encoded protein is CASSYSRRRDEQFF.

The genes are TRBV21-1 and TRBJ1-6; the table assigns TRBD1, which was not confirmed against the DNA. TRBV21-1 is tagged as a pseudogene. The CDR3 is made up of 17 amino acids. CDR3: CASSKRVPGQGNSPLHF. The CDR3 bases are TGTGCCAGCAGCAAAAGGGTACCGGGACAGGGAAATTCACCCCTCCACTTT.

This chain uses TRBV6-1 with TRBJ1-6; D is perhaps TRBD1 (5 bases). CDR1 is MNHNS, CDR2 SASEGT, per germline. CDR3 length: 15 amino acids. The V end lost 6 bases, the J end lost 3 bases, and 12 bases lay between the germline ends. CDR3 protein: CASRSGQDYNSPLHF. Here the CDR3 DNA reads TGTGCCAGCAGATCAGGGCAGGACTATAATTCACCCCTCCACTTT.

The chain has TRBV28 and TRBJ2-5, with 9 bases matching TRBD2. The CDR3 loop spans 15 amino acids. After removal of 6 bases from V and 4 bases from J, the junction contained 9 bases not matched to a gene. Germline V CDR1 and CDR2: MDHEN, SYDVKM. The CDR3 DNA is TGTGCCAGCAGCCCTAGCGGGACCCTAGGAGAGACCCAGTACTTC. Amino acids: CASSPSGTLGETQYF. Variable domain in full (rest from reference TRBV28 and TRBJ2-5): DVKVTQSSRYLVKRTGEKVFLECVQDMDHENMFWYRQDPGLGLRLIYFSYDVKMKEKGDIPEGYSVSREKKERFSLILESASTNQTSMYLCASSPSGTLGETQYFGPGTRLLVL.

This chain links TRBV2 with TRBJ2-7; D remains unclear. Trimming took 6 bases from V and 0 from J, leaving 6 bases between them. Germline CDR1 is SNHLY and CDR2 is FYNNEI. The CDR3 runs 12 residues. The CDR3 DNA is TGTGCCAGCAGGTTGAGCTCCTACGAGCAGTACTTC. Protein sequence: CASRLSSYEQYF.

The chain has TRBV6-1 and TRBJ2-7; D gene ambiguous. Germline V CDR1 and CDR2: MNHNS, SASEGT. V lost 6 bases, J lost 5 bases, and 14 bases lay in between. The CDR3 consists of 13 residues. CDR3 coding DNA: TGTGCCAGCAGAGAAAATAGTCACGACGAGCAGTACTTC. This gives the protein CASRENSHDEQYF.

The CDR3 DNA reads as TGCGCCAGCAGCTTGGAGGGGGATGAGCAGTTCTTC. Residues: CASSLEGDEQFF. This chain joins TRBV5-1 and TRBJ2-1; the D gene is possibly TRBD1 (6 bases). Germline CDR1 and CDR2: SGHRS and YFSETQ. Deletions cut 0 bases from V and 8 bases from J, with 6 bases between. The CDR3 sequence is 12 residues long.

The chain employs TRBV28 and TRBJ1-2; D possibly corresponds to TRBD1 (5 bases). The V end was cut by 8 bases, the J end by 0 bases, with 16 bases between. The germline V gene has CDR1 MDHEN and CDR2 SYDVKM. CDR3 length: 15 residues. CDR3 DNA: TGTGCCAGCCACGTTTCAGGGAACTCTAACTATGGCTACACCTTC. Its translation: CASHVSGNSNYGYTF.

This rearrangement joins TRBV6-1 to TRBJ1-1; no reliable D call. The CDR3 loop spans 13 amino acids. Germline CDR1 MNHNS, CDR2 SASEGT. Trimming removed 7 bases at V and 0 bases at J, with 9 bases between. As DNA, the CDR3 is TGTGCCAGCACGGGGAAGATGAACACTGAAGCTTTCTTT. Amino acids: CASTGKMNTEAFF.

The chain links TRBV5-8 to TRBJ1-1, with D tentatively TRBD1 (5 bases). Germline CDR1 reads SGHTS; CDR2 reads YDEGEE. The CDR3 extends over 13 amino acids. Trimming pared 1 base from V and 8 bases from J, leaving 12 bases between. CDR3 sequence: CASSLWGKGEAFF. In nucleotides, the CDR3 is TGTGCCAGCAGCTTGTGGGGAAAGGGGGAAGCTTTCTTT.

This clone turned up a few times. CDR3 nucleotide sequence: TGTGCCAGTAGTATAGACCCCGGACTAGCGGGAGCAGATACGCAGTATTTT. Amino acid sequence: CASSIDPGLAGADTQYF. The chain combines TRBV19 with TRBJ2-3, with TRBD2 identical over 13 bases. CDR1 is LNHDA and CDR2 is SQIVND in the germline V gene (reference sequence). The length of the CDR3 is 17 residues. V lost 0 bases, J lost 4 bases, and 4 bases stayed unmatched.

In the case of this clone: Other DNA sequences of this sample code for an identical CDR3. The chain couples TRBV9 to TRBJ2-7; maybe TRBD2 (6 bases). CDR1 is SGDLS and CDR2 is YYNGEE in the germline V gene. The CDR3 contains 15 residues. V shed 0 bases and J shed 4 bases, with 14 bases lying between them. CDR3 residues: CASSVEVGGPYEQYF. The CDR3, as DNA: TGTGCCAGCAGCGTAGAGGTGGGAGGACCTTACGAGCAGTACTTC.

This chain uses TRBV28 with TRBJ1-2; 8 positions match TRBD1. The CDR3 contains 15 residues. Germline V gives CDR1 MDHEN, CDR2 SYDVKM. Trimming cost V 0 bases and J 8 bases; bases outside gene matches: 8. The CDR3 nucleotides are TGTGCCAGCAGTTTATGGGCAGGGGGCGATGCCGGCTACACCTTC. Translated: CASSLWAGGDAGYTF.

The rearrangement uses TRBV20-1 and TRBJ2-5; unclear D gene. The end of the DNA is better explained by TRBJ2-7, so the J call may be wrong. The CDR3 contains 10 residues. Germline-derived CDR1 and CDR2 are DFQATT and SNEGSKA (reference sequence). The CDR3 spells CSASGYEQYF. The CDR3 nucleotides read TGCAGTGCTAGCGGGTACGAGCAGTACTTC.

The chain is built from TRBV5-1 and TRBJ2-1, with TRBD2 identical over 8 bases. V lost 4 bases and J lost 0; bases outside the gene matches: 3. The CDR3 is made up of 15 amino acids. Germline CDR1 and CDR2: SGHRS and YFSETQ. CDR3 protein: CASSGGRSSYNEQFF. CDR3 sequence (DNA): TGCGCCAGCAGCGGCGGGAGGAGCTCCTACAATGAGCAGTTCTTC.

The chain is built from TRBV7-6 and TRBJ2-1; perhaps TRBD1 as D (6 bases). Trimming took off 1 base at V and 0 bases at J, with 13 bases between the two ends. Germline V lookup: CDR1 SGHVS, CDR2 FNYEAQ. CDR3 length: 17 amino acids. The DNA of the CDR3 is TGTGCCAGCAGCTTAGTGACAGGTCCTAGCTCCTACAATGAGCAGTTCTTC. It codes for CASSLVTGPSSYNEQFF.

This clone has a single count. The rearrangement links TRBV18 to TRBJ1-2; D call uncertain. Trimming pared 2 bases from V and 5 bases from J, leaving 6 bases between. Germline values: CDR1 KGHSH, CDR2 LQKENI. The CDR3 has 12 residues. CDR3 loop: CASSPGGYGYTF. The DNA of the CDR3 is TGTGCCAGCTCACCAGGAGGGTATGGCTACACCTTC.

The genes are TRBV6-1 and TRBJ1-1; D remains ambiguous. The CDR3 extends over 11 amino acids. From germline, CDR1 is MNHNS and CDR2 SASEGT. With 10 bases removed from V and 1 base from J, the gap between germline ends came to 7 bases. CDR3 DNA sequence: TGTGCCACTAGACGGAACACTGAAGCTTTCTTT. It translates to CATRRNTEAFF.

V gene TRBV7-2 combines with J gene TRBJ1-2; D remains ambiguous. Germline V CDR1 and CDR2: SGHTA, FQGNSA. The V end lost 0 bases, the J end lost 3 bases, and 11 bases lay between the germline ends. This CDR3 has 15 residues. In DNA form, the CDR3 reads TGTGCCAGCAGCTTAGCGCTCGCGGCCTACTATGGCTACACCTTC. It encodes CASSLALAAYYGYTF.

The gene calls are TRBV28 and TRBJ1-2; the D gene is possibly TRBD1 (5 bases). This CDR3 comprises 14 residues. V lost 6 bases, J lost 4 bases, and 15 bases lay in between. CDR1 and CDR2 (germline): MDHEN, SYDVKM. Here the CDR3 DNA reads TGTGCCAGCAGGGAGTGGGGGGAAAGCTATGGCTACACCTTC. Translating it yields CASREWGESYGYTF.

The CDR3 reads CASSGRGFGEQYF. In DNA, the CDR3 is TGTGCCAGCAGCGGCAGGGGCTTTGGCGAGCAGTACTTC. J is TRBJ2-7 and V is TRBV7-8; D perhaps matches TRBD1 (6 bases). CDR1 SGHVS and CDR2 FQNEAQ come from the germline V gene. Trimming removed 5 bases at V and 6 bases at J, with 14 bases between. The CDR3 loop spans 13 amino acids.

The chain has TRBV6-1 and TRBJ1-3; a possible D gene is TRBD1 (5 bases). The V end lost 4 bases, the J end lost 4 bases, and 23 bases lay between the germline ends. Germline V gene sequence: CDR1 MNHNS, CDR2 SASEGT. CDR3 length equals 18 residues. In DNA form, the CDR3 reads TGTGCCAGCAGTGGATTTTTTCCCTTCCGGACACTAGGAAACACCATATATTTT. Residues: CASSGFFPFRTLGNTIYF.

This clone was found once. The chain uses TRBV7-2 and TRBJ1-6; D ambiguous. Germline CDR1 is SGHTA and CDR2 is FQGNSA. CDR3 length: 14 residues. Trimming removed 5 bases at V and 11 bases at J, with 16 bases between. The CDR3 spells CASSRGLGETPLHF. The CDR3 DNA sequence: TGTGCCAGCAGCCGCGGACTTGGCGAGACACCCCTCCACTTT.

J is TRBJ2-7 and V is TRBV4-3; 9 bases agree with TRBD2. CDR3 size: 18 residues. V was clipped by 4 bases and J by 0 bases; unmatched bases: 13. Germline values: CDR1 LGHNA, CDR2 YSLEER. The CDR3: CASSRTLLLAGSSYEQYF. CDR3 bases: TGCGCCAGCAGCCGGACCCTTCTACTAGCGGGCAGCTCCTACGAGCAGTACTTC.

This chain connects TRBV30 to TRBJ1-1, with 8 positions matching TRBD1. The CDR3 runs 14 residues. V lost 4 bases, J lost 2 bases, and 6 bases stayed unmatched. The germline V gene encodes CDR1 GTSNPN and CDR2 SVGIG (reference sequence). CDR3 DNA: TGTGCCTGGACCGCGGGACAGGTCAACACTGAAGCTTTCTTT. This encodes CAWTAGQVNTEAFF.

The J gene is TRBJ2-7, the V gene TRBV4-2, with 7 bases fitting TRBD2. CDR3 size: 15 residues. V trimming: 4 bases; J trimming: 2 bases; junction bases outside the gene matches: 8. CDR1 LGHNA and CDR2 YNFKEQ come from the germline V gene. This CDR3 reads CASSLSGLGPYEQYF. CDR3 coding DNA: TGTGCCAGCAGCCTGTCCGGACTAGGCCCCTACGAGCAGTACTTC.

The rearrangement links TRBV6-5 to TRBJ1-1; a weak D match, TRBD1 (5 bases). CDR3 length: 16 residues. V was trimmed by 2 bases and J by 4 bases, leaving 17 bases between them. Germline V gene data show CDR1 as MNHEY and CDR2 as SVGAGI. The CDR3 spells CASSYPILRGLTEAFF. In DNA form, the CDR3 reads TGTGCCAGCAGTTACCCCATCCTTAGGGGCCTCACTGAAGCTTTCTTT.

V and J are TRBV5-4 and TRBJ2-1; D is ambiguous. Per the germline V gene, CDR1 is SGHNT and CDR2 is YYREEE (reference sequence). This CDR3 comprises 14 residues. Trimming took 0 bases from V and 10 from J, leaving 14 bases between them. CDR3 sequence (DNA): TGTGCCAGCAGCTTGGAAGCCGTTCGGAGAGAGCAGTTCTTC. This gives the protein CASSLEAVRREQFF.

V and J are TRBV6-4 and TRBJ2-5; perhaps TRBD2 as D (6 bases). The CDR3 is made up of 16 amino acids. Trimming left V 2 bases short and J 3 bases short, with 16 bases between. Germline lookup yields CDR1 MRHNA and CDR2 SNTAGT. The CDR3 loop reads CASSDLTGTLEETQYF. Written as DNA, the CDR3 is TGTGCCAGCAGTGACCTAACCGGGACTCTTGAAGAGACCCAGTACTTC.